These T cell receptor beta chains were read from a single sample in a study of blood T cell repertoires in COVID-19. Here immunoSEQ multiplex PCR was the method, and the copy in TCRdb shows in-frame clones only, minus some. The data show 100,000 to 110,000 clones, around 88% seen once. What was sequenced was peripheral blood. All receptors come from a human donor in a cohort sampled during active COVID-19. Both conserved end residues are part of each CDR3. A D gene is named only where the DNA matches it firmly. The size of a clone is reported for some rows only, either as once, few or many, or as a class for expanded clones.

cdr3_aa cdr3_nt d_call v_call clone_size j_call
CASSPRTSGPYNEQFF TGTGCCAGCTCACCTAGGACTAGCGGGCCCTACAATGAGCAGTTCTTC TRBD2 TRBV18 . TRBJ2-1
CASSYDRGFYDEQFF TGTGCCAGCAGCTACGACAGGGGTTTTTACGATGAGCAGTTCTTC TRBD1 TRBV7-2 . TRBJ2-1
CSVAVGTGGAYEQYF TGCAGCGTCGCGGTTGGGACAGGGGGCGCCTACGAGCAGTACTTC TRBD1 TRBV29-1 . TRBJ2-7
CAWSVGQGTGYEQFF TGTGCCTGGAGTGTAGGCCAGGGAACGGGCTATGAGCAGTTCTTC . TRBV30 . TRBJ2-1
CASSSPGLNSPLHF TGTGCCAGCAGTTCCCCGGGACTCAATTCACCCCTCCACTTT . TRBV27 . TRBJ1-6
CASFTATNEKLFF TGTGCCAGCTTTACAGCAACTAATGAAAAACTGTTTTTT . TRBV18 . TRBJ1-4
CASSPLGQGIMNTEAFF TGCGCCAGCAGCCCCCTAGGACAGGGGATTATGAACACTGAAGCTTTCTTT TRBD1 TRBV5-1 . TRBJ1-1
CASSLGGIGNTGELFF TGTGCCAGCAGCTTGGGCGGGATCGGCAACACCGGGGAGCTGTTTTTT . TRBV5-4 . TRBJ2-2
CASRRQEGTQYF TGTGCCAGCAGACGACAGGAGGGGACCCAGTACTTC . TRBV6-6 . TRBJ2-5
CASSLGQGGMAEAFF TGTGCCAGTAGTTTAGGACAGGGTGGGATGGCTGAAGCTTTCTTT TRBD1 TRBV19 . TRBJ1-1
CASSLVGTSSTGELFF TGTGCCAGCAGCTTAGTAGGGACTAGTAGCACCGGGGAGCTGTTTTTT TRBD2 TRBV11-1 few TRBJ2-2
CASSLFGGRETQYF TGCGCCAGCAGCTTGTTCGGGGGGCGAGAGACCCAGTACTTC . TRBV5-1 . TRBJ2-5
CASSLVSGQTADYGYTF TGTGCCAGCAGCTTAGTCTCTGGACAGACCGCCGACTATGGCTACACCTTC . TRBV7-8 . TRBJ1-2
CASSRDTASGNTIYF TGCGCCAGCAGCCGGGACACCGCCTCTGGAAACACCATATATTTT . TRBV5-1 . TRBJ1-3
CSVTPWGGAKNIQYF TGCAGCGTAACCCCTTGGGGGGGGGCCAAAAACATTCAGTACTTC TRBD2 TRBV29-1 once TRBJ2-4
CASSLVGTGPTYEQYF TGTGCCAGCAGCTTAGTTGGGACAGGACCGACCTACGAGCAGTACTTC TRBD1 TRBV7-6 . TRBJ2-7
CASSEVGLLNTEAFF TGTGCCAGCAGCGAGGTAGGCCTTTTGAACACTGAAGCTTTCTTT . TRBV5-4 . TRBJ1-1
CASSLGGYGYTF TGTGCCAGCAGCTTAGGCGGTTATGGCTACACCTTC . TRBV11-2 . TRBJ1-2
CASSLEGGVVGELFF TGTGCCAGCAGCTTAGAAGGAGGGGTTGTGGGGGAGCTGTTTTTT . TRBV7-6 many TRBJ2-2
CASGGQGFTEAFF TGTGCCAGCGGAGGACAGGGATTCACTGAAGCTTTCTTT TRBD1 TRBV6-5 . TRBJ1-1
CASSHGGQGTQPQHF TGCGCCAGCAGCCACGGGGGACAGGGTACGCAGCCCCAGCATTTT TRBD1 TRBV4-1 once TRBJ1-5
CASSLDREVKNQFF TGTGCCAGCAGCTTAGATCGGGAAGTGAAGAACCAGTTCTTC . TRBV7-2 . TRBJ2-1